This T cell receptor beta chain was captured in a study of tumor-infiltrating lymphocytes in primary liver carcinoma. Study in general: The study obtained roughly 3.65 to 8 million productive TCRbeta reads per sample, similar across tissue types.

Regarding the study as a whole: Tumor region pairs showed greater overlap than either tumor-adjacent or tumor-blood pairs did. In the absence of sorting, bulk samples left CD4+ and CD8+ repertoires uncompared.

Germline V gene sequence: CDR1 SGHNT, CDR2 YYREEE (reference sequence). Trimming took 0 bases from V and 10 from J; bases not matched to a gene: 8. This CDR3 is built from 15 residues. Alongside blood RNA obtained from unsorted whole blood, germline DNA was also extracted. Chronic HBV infection affected patients, none of whom had received treatment. cDNA specific to TCR beta was made from 450 to 650 ng of total RNA, with a constant-region primer employed for priming. Investigators got TCR beta libraries out of three nested multiplex PCR rounds, done with slightly modified ARM-PCR. Researchers ran the first two PCR rounds for 10 cycles each with TRBV1-TRBV30 forward primers and a C-beta reverse primer. TCRdb recomputed calls from the multiplex PCR reads with MiXCR, one row per CDR3 protein. The repertoire holds fewer than 400,000 distinct CDR3 sequences, with 60% to 80% as singletons. A word on this clonotype: Its antigen is still unknown. Since a much larger clone is just one base distant, this may be a read error. This is likely a read error, given that the CDR3 carries no conserved phenylalanine or tryptophan at its end.

This chain uses TRBV5-4 with TRBJ2-1; 9 positions agree with TRBD2. The receptor was derived from a man in his forties with primary liver carcinoma and hepatitis B virus infection. Sequenced: peripheral blood. In DNA form, the CDR3 reads TGTGCCAGCAGCTTGGGACTAGCGGAGCCTCGGGAGCAGTTCCTC. It specifies CASSLGLAEPREQFL.